This T cell receptor (beta chain) emerged from a study of T cell responses to AZD1222 COVID-19 vaccine. Here immunoSEQ multiplex PCR was the method, and the copy in TCRdb shows in-frame clones only, minus some. In the table there are approximately 160,000 clones, 75% to 95% of which are singletons. Trimming left V 3 bases short and J 5 bases short, with 13 bases between. The CDR3 spans 13 residues. Germline CDR1 is GTSNPN and CDR2 is SVGIG (reference sequence). This receptor was identified in an adult in good health. The sample was peripheral blood, taken on day 0 of AZD1222 vaccination. V usage is TRBV30 and J usage is TRBJ1-1; D gene uncertain. The CDR3 sequence: CAWSSASWTEAFF. The DNA for the CDR3 is TGTGCCTGGAGCTCGGCCAGCTGGACTGAAGCTTTCTTT. The variable domain in full, completed from reference TRBV30 and TRBJ1-1, reads SQTIHQWPATLVQPVGSPLSLECTVEGTSNPNLYWYRQAAGRGLQLLFYSVGIGQISSEVPQNLSASRPQDRQFILSSKKLLLSDSGFYLCAWSSASWTEAFFGQGTRLTVV.